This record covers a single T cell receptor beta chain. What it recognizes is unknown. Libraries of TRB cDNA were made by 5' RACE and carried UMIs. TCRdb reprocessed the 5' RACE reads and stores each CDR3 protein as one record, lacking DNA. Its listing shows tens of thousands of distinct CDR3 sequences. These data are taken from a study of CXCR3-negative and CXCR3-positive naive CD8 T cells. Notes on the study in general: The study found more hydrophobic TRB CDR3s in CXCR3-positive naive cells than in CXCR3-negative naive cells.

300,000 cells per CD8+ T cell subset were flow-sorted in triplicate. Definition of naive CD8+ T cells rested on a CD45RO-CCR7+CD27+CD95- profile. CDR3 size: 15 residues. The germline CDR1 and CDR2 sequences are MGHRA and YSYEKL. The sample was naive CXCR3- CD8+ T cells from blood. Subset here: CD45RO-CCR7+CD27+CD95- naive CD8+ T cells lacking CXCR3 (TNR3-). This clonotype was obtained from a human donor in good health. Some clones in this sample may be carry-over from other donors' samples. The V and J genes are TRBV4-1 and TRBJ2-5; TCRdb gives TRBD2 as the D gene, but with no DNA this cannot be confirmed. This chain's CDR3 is CASSRIAGGQETQYF.